The 2 T cell receptor beta chains given below trace back to one sample, sequenced in a study of T-cell reconstitution after alpha-beta-depleted transplantation in children. A TCRbeta library incorporating unique molecular identifiers was prepared. TCRdb re-called the PCR reads with MiXCR, one entry per CDR3 protein. The sample records 45,000 or so distinct CDR3 sequences, approximately 52% being singletons. Specimen: peripheral blood, collected before TCRalphabeta/CD19-depleted stem cell transplant. The receptors here all came from a boy less than two years old with SCID, due to receive a stem cell transplant.

The V and J genes are TRBV6-1 and TRBJ2-3, with TRBD1 matching over 7 bases. Germline V gene sequence: CDR1 MNHNS, CDR2 SASEGT. CDR3 length: 15 amino acids. The trim removed 6 bases at V and 1 base at J, leaving 7 bases unmatched. The CDR3 coding sequence is TGTGCCAGCAGGGTCCGGGACAGCGGCACAGATACGCAGTATTTT. Translated, it gives CASRVRDSGTDTQYF.

The chain links TRBV20-1 to TRBJ1-1; 9 bases match TRBD1. The J segment lost 9 bases and the V segment lost 7 bases, leaving 12 bases of the junction unmatched. CDR3 size: 13 residues. Per the germline V gene, CDR1 is DFQATT and CDR2 is SNEGSKA (reference sequence). The CDR3 is CSGGQGRTGKAFF. In DNA, the CDR3 is TGCAGTGGAGGACAGGGGCGGACTGGGAAAGCTTTCTTT.